This T cell receptor (beta chain) came from a study of shared clonotypes between healthy human individuals. CDR1 and CDR2 (germline): SGHVS, FQNEAQ. The CDR3 runs 14 residues. Trimming took 5 bases from V and 4 from J, leaving 14 bases between them. Concerning this clone itself: Its antigen is currently unknown.

Repertoires were generated with immunoSEQ multiplex PCR, while TCRdb's copy carries only in-frame clones and drops some. The data contain about 2 million clones, 90% to 95% of them singletons. Study-wide points: The donor pool, a small one, limited the genetic and exposure-history diversity represented.

The clonotype was recovered from a man younger than 35 in good health. The genes are TRBV7-8 and TRBJ1-2; D possibly corresponds to TRBD1 (5 bases). The specimen sequenced was naive CD4+ T cells sorted from blood. Subset indicated: CD45RA+ positively selected. CDR3 DNA sequence: TGTGCCAGCAGCCAGGGACGGAACCCCTATGGCTACACCTTC. Residues: CASSQGRNPYGYTF. Together with reference TRBV7-8 and TRBJ1-2, the CDR3 gives the full variable domain: GAGVSQSPRYKVAKRGQDVALRCDPISGHVSLFWYQQALGQGPEFLTYFQNEAQLDKSGLPSDRFFAERPEGSVSTLKIQRTQQEDSAVYLCASSQGRNPYGYTFGSGTRLTVV.